These 22 T cell receptor beta chains were sequenced from one sample in a study of blood T cell repertoires in COVID-19. TCRdb's table, derived via immunoSEQ multiplex PCR, lists solely in-frame clones and lacks some. The table records 95,000 to 150,000 clones, 80% of them present only once. Sequencing input: peripheral blood. The receptor set was obtained from a man aged 55 to 70 with active or convalescent COVID-19.

The chain has TRBV6-5 and TRBJ1-2; 9 nucleotides line up with TRBD1. The CDR3 has 15 residues. Trimming took 6 bases from V and 2 from J; bases not matched to a gene: 7. Per germline, CDR1 MNHEY and CDR2 SVGAGI. The chain's CDR3 is CASSQGQGGNYGYTF. The CDR3, as DNA: TGTGCCAGCAGCCAGGGACAGGGAGGCAACTATGGCTACACCTTC.

The genes are TRBV28 and TRBJ2-7, with 15 positions matching TRBD2. Germline V CDR1 and CDR2: MDHEN, SYDVKM. This CDR3 comprises 19 residues. The V segment lost 4 bases and the J segment 1 base; nucleotides outside the gene matches: 11. This CDR3 is CASSSIQGLAGGNSYEQYF. The CDR3 region has the DNA TGTGCCAGCAGTTCCATCCAGGGACTAGCGGGAGGTAATTCCTACGAGCAGTACTTC. The full variable domain, completed using reference TRBV28 and TRBJ2-7, is DVKVTQSSRYLVKRTGEKVFLECVQDMDHENMFWYRQDPGLGLRLIYFSYDVKMKEKGDIPEGYSVSREKKERFSLILESASTNQTSMYLCASSSIQGLAGGNSYEQYFGPGTRLTVT.

The rearrangement joins TRBV25-1 to TRBJ2-2, with 9 bases lining up with TRBD2. Germline lookup yields CDR1 MGHDK and CDR2 SYGVNS. V was pared by 8 bases and J by 0 bases, with 4 bases of the junction left unmatched. CDR3 length equals 15 residues. Written as DNA, the CDR3 is TGTGCCAGCCGGGCTAGCGGGACGAACACCGGGGAGCTGTTTTTT. Translated, it gives CASRASGTNTGELFF.

The chain has TRBV6-2 or TRBV6-3 and TRBJ2-1, with D uncertain. This CDR3 has 12 amino acids. Germline V gene data show CDR1 as MNHEY and CDR2 as SVGEGT. V shed 3 bases and J shed 3 bases, with 3 bases lying between them. The CDR3 is CASSYSYNEQFF. The CDR3 DNA reads as TGTGCCAGCAGTTATAGCTACAATGAGCAGTTCTTC.

This chain connects TRBV18 to TRBJ2-1; tentatively, D is TRBD2 (6 bases). Trimming left V 3 bases short and J 0 bases short, with 18 bases between. This CDR3 has 18 amino acids. The germline V gene has CDR1 KGHSH and CDR2 LQKENI. CDR3 loop: CASSPAGGTIRSYNEQFF. The DNA of the CDR3 is TGTGCCAGCTCACCCGCTGGCGGGACCATCCGCTCCTACAATGAGCAGTTCTTC.

This clone was found a few times. The chain links TRBV4-1 to TRBJ1-1; D not resolved. Germline values: CDR1 MGHRA, CDR2 YSYEKL. V was trimmed by 4 bases and J by 8 bases, leaving 11 bases between them. The CDR3 spans 12 residues. The chain's CDR3 is CASSPPSIEAFF. DNA for the CDR3: TGCGCCAGCAGCCCCCCTAGCATAGAAGCTTTCTTT.

The CDR3 nucleotides read TGTGCCACCAGCAGGCGACTAGCGGGAGGGGAAGAGACCCAGTACTTC. This codes for CATSRRLAGGEETQYF. V gene TRBV15 combines with J gene TRBJ2-5; TRBD2 matches 14 bases. In germline, CDR1 is LNHNV, CDR2 YYDKDF (reference sequence). The CDR3 runs 16 residues. The ends lost 3 bases at V and 3 bases at J; junction bases unmatched: 3.

This chain connects TRBV7-6 to TRBJ2-7; TRBD1 is a possible D gene (6 bases). Trimming left V 1 base short and J 0 bases short, with 7 bases between. CDR1 and CDR2 from the germline V gene are SGHVS and FNYEAQ. The CDR3 extends over 14 amino acids. CDR3 nucleotides: TGTGCCAGCAGCTTAGTACAGGGCTCCTACGAGCAGTACTTC. Translation gives CASSLVQGSYEQYF.

This clone was seen only a few times. The J gene is TRBJ1-6, the V gene TRBV27; D unresolved. Germline assignment: CDR1 MNHEY and CDR2 SMNVEV (reference sequence). Trimming stripped 6 bases from V and 7 bases from J, with 13 bases between. The length of the CDR3 is 14 residues. In nucleotides, the CDR3 is TGTGCCAGCAGGAGAATCGGTCGGAATTCACCCCTCCACTTT. This gives the protein CASRRIGRNSPLHF.

The V call is TRBV19, the J call TRBJ2-7; 9 bases line up with TRBD2. The germline gives CDR1 LNHDA, CDR2 SQIVND (reference sequence). The CDR3 runs to 13 residues. With 8 bases clipped from V and 6 bases from J, the junction kept 8 bases outside the gene matches. The CDR3 is CASQLAGVPEQYF. CDR3 DNA sequence: TGTGCCAGTCAACTAGCGGGTGTACCCGAGCAGTACTTC.

The chain employs TRBV9 and TRBJ1-5, with 10 bases aligning to TRBD1. V was pared by 3 bases and J by 6 bases, with 6 bases of the junction left unmatched. There are 15 residues in the CDR3. CDR1 is SGDLS, CDR2 YYNGEE, per germline. CDR3 in amino acids: CASSGGTGDRQPQHF. The DNA of the CDR3 is TGTGCCAGCAGCGGCGGGACAGGGGACCGTCAGCCCCAGCATTTT. Full variable domain (outside the CDR3, taken from reference TRBV9 and TRBJ1-5): DSGVTQTPKHLITATGQRVTLRCSPRSGDLSVYWYQQSLDQGLQFLIQYYNGEERAKGNILERFSAQQFPDLHSELNLSSLELGDSALYFCASSGGTGDRQPQHFGDGTRLSIL.

The chain employs TRBV6-4 and TRBJ2-1; 9 bases agree with TRBD2. CDR1 is MRHNA and CDR2 is SNTAGT in the germline V gene. V shed 4 bases and J 12 bases; nucleotides not matched to a gene: 10. The CDR3 is 14 residues long. The CDR3 DNA reads TGTGCCAGCAGTGTGGCTAGCGGGGACCAATGGCAGTTCTTC. It yields the protein CASSVASGDQWQFF.

This clone was counted only a few times. The chain recombines TRBV7-9 with TRBJ2-1, with D perhaps matching TRBD1 (6 bases). The CDR3 sequence is 15 residues long. The germline gives CDR1 SEHNR, CDR2 FQNEAQ (reference sequence). Trimming shortened V by 6 bases and J by 6 bases, and 18 bases separated the two germline ends. The CDR3 DNA reads TGTGCCAGCAGAGAAGTGGGGGCGCGTTTCAATGAGCAGTTCTTC. Encoded protein: CASREVGARFNEQFF. The entire variable domain, with the rest obtained from reference TRBV7-9 and TRBJ2-1, is as follows: DTGVSQNPRHKITKRGQNVTFRCDPISEHNRLYWYRQTLGQGPEFLTYFQNEAQLEKSRLLSDRFSAERPKGSFSTLEIQRTEQGDSAMYLCASREVGARFNEQFFGPGTRLTVL.

The chain is built from TRBV5-1 and TRBJ2-7; 10 nucleotides match TRBD1. The CDR3 sequence is 15 residues long. CDR1 and CDR2 (germline): SGHRS, YFSETQ. Trimming cost V 3 bases and J 0 bases; bases outside gene matches: 3. The CDR3 is CASSWTGGSSYEQYF. The DNA of the CDR3 is TGCGCCAGCAGCTGGACAGGGGGGAGCTCCTACGAGCAGTACTTC.

This chain connects TRBV27 to TRBJ2-7; TRBD1 is a possible D gene (6 bases). Trimming removed 3 bases from V and 6 bases from J, with 12 bases in between. Germline V gene data show CDR1 as MNHEY and CDR2 as SMNVEV (reference sequence). The CDR3 extends over 13 amino acids. The CDR3 DNA follows: TGTGCCAGCAGTTTGAGCAGGGGCGGCGAGCAGTACTTC. The encoded protein is CASSLSRGGEQYF.

The chain joins TRBV7-3 to TRBJ2-2, with D possibly matching TRBD2 (5 bases). Germline V gene sequence: CDR1 SGHTA, CDR2 FQGTGA. Trimming removed 5 bases from V and 5 bases from J, with 9 bases in between. CDR3 length: 13 amino acids. The CDR3 bases are TGTGCCAGCAGCCCCCCGGGGACCGGGGAGCTGTTTTTT. It translates to CASSPPGTGELFF.

The chain has TRBV7-7 and TRBJ2-5, with a tentative D call TRBD2 (7 bases). Germline loops: CDR1 SSHAT, CDR2 FNYEAQ (reference sequence). The V end lost 6 bases, the J end lost 4 bases, and 18 bases lay between the germline ends. The CDR3 is made up of 15 amino acids. The CDR3 DNA sequence: TGTGCCAGCAGTCATGAGGGGGGGAGGGCAGAGACCCAGTACTTC. Protein: CASSHEGGRAETQYF.

This rearrangement joins TRBV6-1 to TRBJ2-1; 8 bases map to TRBD2. CDR1 and CDR2 from the germline V gene are MNHNS and SASEGT. With V trimmed by 2 bases and J by 3 bases, 3 bases remained unmatched. The CDR3 is made up of 15 amino acids. CDR3 coding DNA: TGTGCCAGCAGTGAACTAGCGGGCGGCTACAATGAGCAGTTCTTC. Translated: CASSELAGGYNEQFF.

The chain uses TRBV3-1 (or the pseudogene TRBV3-2) and TRBJ2-7; D possibly corresponds to TRBD2 (5 bases). The ends were cut back, 4 bases at V and 5 bases at J, with 9 bases in the middle. This CDR3 spans 12 amino acids. The germline V gene has CDR1 LGHDT and CDR2 YNNKEL (reference sequence). CDR3 DNA sequence: TGTGCCAGCAGCCCCGCGGGTGACGAGCAGTACTTC. Translation: CASSPAGDEQYF.

The chain combines TRBV25-1 with TRBJ1-5, with a weak D call TRBD1 (5 bases). CDR1 is MGHDK and CDR2 is SYGVNS in the germline V gene. The CDR3 is 15 amino acids. Trimming cost V 5 bases and J 5 bases, with 16 bases left between them. CDR3 coding DNA: TGTGCCAGCAGTTCTCGAGGGGAGGGCCATCAGCCCCAGCATTTT. It yields the protein CASSSRGEGHQPQHF.

The CDR3 loop is CASSRLAAMDEQFF. CDR3 sequence (DNA): TGTGCCAGCAGCCGACTAGCGGCCATGGATGAGCAGTTCTTC. The chain uses TRBV11-3 and TRBJ2-1; 9 positions agree with TRBD2. V was clipped by 5 bases and J by 8 bases; unmatched bases: 7. CDR3 length: 14 amino acids. CDR1 SGHNT and CDR2 YENEEA come from the germline V gene.

The gene calls are TRBV7-2 and TRBJ1-2; 8 bases line up with TRBD1. V dropped 0 bases and J dropped 5; count of bases not matched to a gene: 8. Germline V gene data show CDR1 as SGHTA and CDR2 as FQGNSA. The CDR3 covers 16 residues. This chain's CDR3 is CASSLAGTGARYGYTF. CDR3 nucleotides: TGTGCCAGCAGCTTAGCAGGGACAGGAGCGCGATATGGCTACACCTTC.